A selection of T cell receptor beta chains follows, all from one sample in a study of T-cell memory formation after mild COVID-19. TCRdb used MiXCR to reprocess the 5' RACE reads, holding one entry per CDR3 protein. The table includes hundreds of thousands of distinct CDR3 sequences, 16% detected once. The sequencing input was PBMCs or a T cell subset sorted from them (not recorded which). These receptor sequences come from a man between 18 and 29 years old who had mild COVID-19 (a few samples of this study predate the infection). Cell type and time point are not known. CDR3s include the opening cysteine and the closing phenylalanine or tryptophan. D genes are given only for firm matches. Only some rows state a clone size, as once, few, many or a class for expanded clones.

V	J	size	D	CDR3	DNA
TRBV19	TRBJ1-5	few	.	CASSKQYQPQHF	TGTGCCAGTAGTAAACAATATCAGCCCCAGCATTTT
TRBV5-1	TRBJ2-3	.	.	CASSTDPGTDTQYF	TGCGCCAGCAGCACGGACCCAGGCACAGATACGCAGTATTTT
TRBV5-1	TRBJ2-2	.	.	CASSQQPNTGELFF	TGCGCCAGCAGCCAACAACCTAACACCGGGGAGCTGTTTTTT
TRBV7-2	TRBJ1-4	few	TRBD1	CASSLTTGAPNEKLFF	TGTGCCAGCAGCCTAACGACAGGGGCCCCTAATGAAAAACTGTTTTTT
TRBV5-6	TRBJ1-4	many	TRBD1	CASSGRDRGTNEKLFF	TGTGCCAGCAGCGGTCGGGACAGGGGAACTAATGAAAAACTGTTTTTT
TRBV5-1	TRBJ2-3	many	TRBD2	CASSVASGLDTQYF	TGCGCCAGCAGTGTAGCTAGCGGGCTAGATACGCAGTATTTT
TRBV7-9	TRBJ1-6	few	.	CASSSLGGWARSPLHF	TGTGCCAGCAGCTCCTTGGGTGGCTGGGCTAGGTCACCCCTCCACTTT
TRBV7-2	TRBJ1-5	.	.	CASSLVGGPDQPQHF	TGTGCCAGCAGCTTAGTTGGTGGCCCTGATCAGCCCCAGCATTTT
TRBV6-5	TRBJ2-7	few	.	CASSMDSNSYEQYF	TGTGCCAGCAGTATGGACAGTAATTCCTACGAGCAGTACTTC
TRBV28	TRBJ1-2	.	.	CASSYTGLNYGYTF	TGTGCCAGCAGTTATACAGGGCTTAACTATGGCTACACCTTC
TRBV5-1	TRBJ2-3	few	TRBD1	CASSSVTGGTDTQYF	TGCGCCAGCAGCTCGGTGACAGGGGGCACAGATACGCAGTATTTT
TRBV20-1	TRBJ2-1	.	.	CSASIHHDEQFF	TGCAGTGCTAGTATACACCACGATGAGCAGTTCTTC
TRBV15	TRBJ1-1	.	.	CATSRARTLENTEAFF	TGTGCCACCAGCAGAGCTCGCACCCTGGAGAACACTGAAGCTTTCTTT
TRBV6-4	TRBJ2-2	few	TRBD2	CASSDGVLAGAANTGELFF	TGTGCCAGCAGTGACGGTGTTCTAGCGGGGGCCGCGAACACCGGGGAGCTGTTTTTT
TRBV19	TRBJ1-4	.	.	CASSRTQGGILNEKLFF	TGTGCCAGTTCCCGGACGCAAGGCGGGATCCTTAATGAAAAACTGTTTTTT
TRBV4-1	TRBJ2-5	.	.	CASSQEGHGLMAQYF	TGCGCCAGCAGCCAAGAGGGACACGGTCTTATGGCCCAGTACTTC